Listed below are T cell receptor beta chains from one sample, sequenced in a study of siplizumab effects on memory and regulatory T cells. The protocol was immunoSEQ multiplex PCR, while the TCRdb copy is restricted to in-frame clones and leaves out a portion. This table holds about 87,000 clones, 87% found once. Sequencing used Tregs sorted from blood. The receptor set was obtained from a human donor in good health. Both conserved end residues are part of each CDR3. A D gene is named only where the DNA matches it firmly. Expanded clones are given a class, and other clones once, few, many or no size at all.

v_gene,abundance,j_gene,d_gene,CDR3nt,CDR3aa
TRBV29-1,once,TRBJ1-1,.,TGCAGCGGAACCCCAGGGGCGAACACTGAAGCTTTCTTT,CSGTPGANTEAFF
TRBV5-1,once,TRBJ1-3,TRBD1,TGCGCCAGCAGGCCAACAGGGGGGGTGGACACCATATATTTT,CASRPTGGVDTIYF
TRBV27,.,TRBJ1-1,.,TGTGCCAGCAGTTCCCTCGAGGCAAGATACACTGAAGCTTTCTTT,CASSSLEARYTEAFF
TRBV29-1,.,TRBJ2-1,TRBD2,TGCAGCGTTGTCCGCGGGGGGGACAATGAGCAGTTCTTC,CSVVRGGDNEQFF
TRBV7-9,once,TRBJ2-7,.,TGTGCCAGCAGCTCAGCCGCGGAGGGAAACTACTACGAGCAGTACTTC,CASSSAAEGNYYEQYF
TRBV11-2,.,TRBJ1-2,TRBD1,TGTGCCAGCAGCCCAACGACAGGGAACTATGGCTACACCTTC,CASSPTTGNYGYTF
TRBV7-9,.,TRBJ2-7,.,TGTGCCAGCAGCTCCGAGTCTTCCTACGAGCAGTACTTC,CASSSESSYEQYF
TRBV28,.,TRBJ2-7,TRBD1,TGTGCCACCACAGGGGACAACTACGAGCAGTACTTC,CATTGDNYEQYF
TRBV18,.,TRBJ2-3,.,TGTGCCAGCTCACCTCTAAGGTTGCTTGAGCAGTATTTT,CASSPLRLLEQYF
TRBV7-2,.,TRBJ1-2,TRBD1,TGTGCCAGCAGCCCGTACCGGACAGGGGAACATGGCTACACCTTC,CASSPYRTGEHGYTF
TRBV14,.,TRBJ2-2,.,TGTGCCAGCAGCTTTCTCTCGGTCGGGGAGCTGTTTTTT,CASSFLSVGELFF
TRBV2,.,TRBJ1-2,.,TGTGCCAGCTTATCGAATAACTATGGCTACACCTTC,CASLSNNYGYTF
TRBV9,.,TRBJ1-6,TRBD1,TGTGCCAGCAGCGTAGGTGTAGGGGGCCAAATCTCACCCCTCCACTTT,CASSVGVGGQISPLHF
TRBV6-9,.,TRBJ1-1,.,TGTGCCAGCAGTTCGGTGAACACTGAAGCTTTCTTT,CASSSVNTEAFF
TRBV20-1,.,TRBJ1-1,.,TGCAGTGCTACATACCAGGGGCAAGCTTTCTTT,CSATYQGQAFF
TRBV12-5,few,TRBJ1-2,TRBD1,TGTGCTAGTGGTTTGTTCACCCCAAGTGGACAGGGTATCGGCTACACCTTC,CASGLFTPSGQGIGYTF
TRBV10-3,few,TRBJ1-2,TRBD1,TGTGCCATCGAGGAGGGTGGACAGGGGGGGTTCTATGGCTACACCTTC,CAIEEGGQGGFYGYTF
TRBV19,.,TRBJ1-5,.,TGTGCCAGTAGTATCACAGGGACCAATCAGCCCCAGCATTTT,CASSITGTNQPQHF
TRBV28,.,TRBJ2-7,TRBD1,TGTGCCAGCGCCCTAGGAAAAAGGACAGGGGCAAAAGACTACGAGCAGTACTTC,CASALGKRTGAKDYEQYF
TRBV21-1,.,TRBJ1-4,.,TGTGCCAGCAGCATGGGGACAGGGCCTAATAATGAAAAACTGTTTTTT,CASSMGTGPNNEKLFF
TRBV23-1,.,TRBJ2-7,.,TGCGCCAGCCGGTCGGGGCAGTACTTC,CASRSGQYF
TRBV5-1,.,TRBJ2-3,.,TGCGCCAGCAGCTTGGTGTCTAGCGGCACAGATACGCAGTATTTT,CASSLVSSGTDTQYF
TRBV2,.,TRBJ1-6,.,TGTGCCAGCAGTCCAGACAGCTTAAGCTCCTATAATTCACCCCTCCACTTT,CASSPDSLSSYNSPLHF
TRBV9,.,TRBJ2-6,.,TGTGCCAGCAGCACCCGGACTGGGGCCAACGTCCTGACTTTC,CASSTRTGANVLTF
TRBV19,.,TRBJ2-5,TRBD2,TGTGCCAGTAGTATTGGGACTAGCGGGGGGGCCGCTGAGACCCAGTACTTC,CASSIGTSGGAAETQYF
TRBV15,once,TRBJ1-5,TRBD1,TGTGCCACCAGCAGACGGGACAGGGGGAATCAGCCCCAGCATTTT,CATSRRDRGNQPQHF
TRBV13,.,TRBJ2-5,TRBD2,TGTGCCAGCAGGCCGAGCGGGGGGGCGGAGACCCAGTACTTC,CASRPSGGAETQYF
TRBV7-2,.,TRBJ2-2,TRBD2,TGTGCCAGCAGCTTAGCTTACGGGGGGTTTAGCACCGGGGAGCTGTTTTTT,CASSLAYGGFSTGELFF
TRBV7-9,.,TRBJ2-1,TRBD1,TGTGCCAGCAGCTCGATGACAGGGGAAGTAGGGAATGAGCAGTTCTTC,CASSSMTGEVGNEQFF
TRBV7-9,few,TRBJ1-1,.,TGTGCCAGCAGCTTATACACTGAAGCTTTCTTT,CASSLYTEAFF
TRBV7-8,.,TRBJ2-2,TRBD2,TGTGCCAGCAGCTATACTAGCGGGGGTATCGGGGAGCTGTTTTTT,CASSYTSGGIGELFF
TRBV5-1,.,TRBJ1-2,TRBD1,TGCGCCAGCAGCTTATCCGGACAGGGAATTGGCTACACCTTC,CASSLSGQGIGYTF
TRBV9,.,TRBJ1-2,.,TGTGCCAGCAGCGTACTCGGGGGACCCTATGGCTACACCTTC,CASSVLGGPYGYTF
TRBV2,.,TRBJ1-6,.,TGTGCCAGCAGCGCAAACAGGGTGGGTTCACCCCTCCACTTT,CASSANRVGSPLHF
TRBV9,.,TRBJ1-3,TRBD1,TGTGCCAGCAGCGTAGATCCCCAGGGGGCGACCGGTCAGAACACCATATATTTT,CASSVDPQGATGQNTIYF
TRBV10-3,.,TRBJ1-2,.,TGTGCCATCAGTGAGTCGAACGGCCCGCATGGCTACACCTTC,CAISESNGPHGYTF
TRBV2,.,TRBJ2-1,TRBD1,TGTGCCAGCAGTGCAAGGGACAGGTCGGAGCAGTTCTTC,CASSARDRSEQFF
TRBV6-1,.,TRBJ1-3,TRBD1,TGTGCCAGCAGTGAGTCAGGGGGCGGAAACACCATATATTTT,CASSESGGGNTIYF
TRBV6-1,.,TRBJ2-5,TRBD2,TGTGCCAGCACTAGACTAGCTAGGGAGACCCAGTACTTC,CASTRLARETQYF
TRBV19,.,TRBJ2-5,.,TGTGCCAGTAGTATCTTGGGGATTCAAGAGACCCAGTACTTC,CASSILGIQETQYF
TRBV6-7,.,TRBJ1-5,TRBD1,TGTGCCAGCAGCCTCCGGACAGGGGAGGGAGGCAATCAGCCCCAGCATTTT,CASSLRTGEGGNQPQHF
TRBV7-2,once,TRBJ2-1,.,TGTGCCAGCACGGGGGGCGGAAGGGATGAGCAGTTCTTC,CASTGGGRDEQFF
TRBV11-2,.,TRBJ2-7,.,TGTGCCAGCGGCCAAACTAGTTCCCCCTACGAGCAGTACTTC,CASGQTSSPYEQYF
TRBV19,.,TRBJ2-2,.,TGTGCCAGTAGTATAGGGCGAAACACCGGGGAGCTGTTTTTT,CASSIGRNTGELFF
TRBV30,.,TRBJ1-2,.,TGTGCCTCCACTTCTAGCGGACCCGGCGGCTACACCTTC,CASTSSGPGGYTF
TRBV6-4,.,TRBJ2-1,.,TGTGCCAGCAGGTGTTGGAGGCATGGTAGGTATGAGCAGTTCTTC,CASRCWRHGRYEQFF
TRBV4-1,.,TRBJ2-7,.,TGCGCCAGCAGCCAAGCCGCTCGGGGATCCTACGAGCAGTACTTC,CASSQAARGSYEQYF
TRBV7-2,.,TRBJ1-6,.,TGTGCCAGCAGGGGGTATAATTCACCCCTCCACTTT,CASRGYNSPLHF
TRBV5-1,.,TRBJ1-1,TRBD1,TGCGCCAGCAGCTTGGAACAGGGGAGAACTGAAGCTTTCTTT,CASSLEQGRTEAFF
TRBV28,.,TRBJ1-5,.,TGTGCCAGCGGAGCGCGTCAGCCCCAGCATTTT,CASGARQPQHF
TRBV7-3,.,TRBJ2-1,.,TGTGCCAGCAGCAAGTCCGGAGGGAGCCATTACAATGAGCAGTTCTTC,CASSKSGGSHYNEQFF
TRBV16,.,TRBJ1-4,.,TGTGCCAGCAGCCAAGGGTCCGGGTCCGGGGAAAAACTGTTTTTT,CASSQGSGSGEKLFF
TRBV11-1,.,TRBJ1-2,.,TGTGCCAGCAGCTTAACCGGGACTGATTATGGCTACACCTTC,CASSLTGTDYGYTF
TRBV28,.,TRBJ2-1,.,TGTGCCAGCAGGTCCCAAGGGGGGGGGTTATTCTTC,CASRSQGGGLFF
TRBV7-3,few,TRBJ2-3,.,TGTGCCAGCAGCCCAGGAGGGGGGCGTAGCACAGATACGCAGTATTTT,CASSPGGGRSTDTQYF